This T cell receptor beta chain was profiled in a study of T-cell memory formation after mild COVID-19. Study-level findings and limits: CD4+ contracting clones were mainly CM and EM; CD8+ ones, EMRA. In pre-infection memory, a portion of responding clones appeared, which suggested that cross-reactive memory joined. The study found balanced CD4/CD8 in clones contracting day 15 to 85 and a CD4+ lean in later expanders.

TCRdb reprocessed the 5' RACE reads via MiXCR and lists one record per CDR3 protein. The data contain more than 100,000 distinct CDR3 sequences, roughly 6.2% of them singletons. V shed 0 bases and J shed 2 bases, with 10 bases lying between them. CDR1 and CDR2 (germline): LGHNA, YNFKEQ. The CDR3 covers 15 residues. This clonotype was counted ten times or more. Antigen: not known. Sample: PBMCs or a T cell subset sorted from them (not recorded which). This clonotype originated in an adult woman who had mild COVID-19 (a few samples of this study predate the infection). Cell type and time point are not known. The chain links TRBV4-2 to TRBJ1-2; no clear D. The CDR3 DNA reads TGTGCCAGCAGCCAAGATCTGCTAGGAAACTATGGCTACACCTTC. As protein: CASSQDLLGNYGYTF.